The table lists the clone carrying this T cell receptor (beta chain) with many counts. Its specificity is unknown. Library preparation (for TCRbeta) was performed with unique molecular identifiers. MiXCR, applied by TCRdb to the PCR reads, yields one record per CDR3 protein. The sample gives 350,000 to 500,000 distinct CDR3 sequences, approximately 42% of which show up once; roughly 27% is in the top ten. The entry originates in a study of T-cell reconstitution after alpha-beta-depleted transplantation in children. General observations from the study: Certain patients had high TCRbeta diversity at day 60, and it came from recipient T cells and thymic progenitors that survived. One year after transplant, T-cell counts and diversity came mostly from newly produced T cells. As was reported, about two months after transplant, alpha-beta T cells came from several hundred expanded graft clones.

This CDR3 contains 16 residues. J lost 1 base, V lost 3 bases, and 6 bases had no gene match. Germline V gene lookup returns CDR1 SGHRS and CDR2 YFSETQ. V usage is TRBV5-1 and J usage is TRBJ2-3; 9 bases line up with TRBD2. The sample consisted of PBMCs, taken before TCRalphabeta/CD19-depleted stem cell transplant. The origin of this receptor is a girl aged 2 to 9 with aplastic anemia, due to receive a stem cell transplant. CDR3 sequence reads: CASSWGLASRTDTQYF. Here the CDR3 DNA reads TGCGCCAGCAGCTGGGGACTAGCCAGCCGCACAGATACGCAGTATTTT.